Listed here is a single T cell receptor beta chain. In this sample, this clone turned up a few times. Its antigen is not yet known. No clone much larger than this one lies a single base away; base qualities are absent. The sample originates from a study of CD8+ T cells in alopecia areata listed by TCRdb under 2018. General notes on the study: The treated patients took part in an open-label pilot trial in which moderate-to-severe alopecia areata was treated with oral tofacitinib at 5 to 10 mg twice daily. RNA was extracted with the PAXgene miRNA kit for fixed scalp, the miRNeasy kit for PBMCs, and the RNeasy kit for mouse skin. In both human patients and the C3H/HeJ mouse model, the study applied high-throughput TCRbeta sequencing to look at T cell clonal expansion in alopecia areata. Patients received tofacitinib for 6 to 18 months and were then followed off drug for 6 months to check for delayed response and recurrence. Patients on tofacitinib were biopsied at baseline and after 4 and 24 weeks of treatment, and several of the patients also had a later scalp biopsy. Scalp clonality was compared across normal scalp (n=4), patchy alopecia areata scalp (n=8), and alopecia totalis/universalis scalp (n=8). Scalp tissue and sorted CD4+ and CD8+ peripheral blood T cells from patchy and totalis/universalis alopecia areata patients and from healthy controls were covered by human TCRbeta sequencing. Disease severity in treated patients was measured with the SALT score, which quantifies the percentage of affected scalp surface area. TCRbeta CDR3 regions were amplified by immunoSEQ multiplex PCR using 35 Vbeta forward and 13 Jbeta reverse primers.

Library prep was done by the immunoSEQ multiplex PCR assay. RNA was extracted from all samples and reverse transcribed into cDNA, which served as template for TCR sequencing. First-strand cDNA was synthesized using SuperScript III with a 2:1 mix of oligo-dT and random hexamers. A synthetic immune receptor repertoire was used to assess amplification bias, and residual bias was removed computationally. Processing in the source paper ran as follows. Raw reads were preprocessed to remove errors, and CDR3 was defined by IMGT conventions from the conserved cysteine to phenylalanine. Clonality was calculated as 1 minus Shannon entropy normalized by log2 of the number of productive unique TCRs. CD4 or CD8 identity of scalp clones was inferred by cross-referencing scalp TCRbeta sequences with sorted blood CD4 and CD8 repertoires. TCRdb re-hosts the immuneACCESS table, in-frame sequences only. Its copies lack some clones; in the studies checked, an unresolved V gene accounts for under half of them, and the cause for the rest is not known. Clone size and the V and J calls come from that table; the DNA yielded D and trimming. This sample has 130,000 or so clones in its table, and approximately 60% of those were observed once. The ten largest clonotypes hold under 7.5% of the sample.

The label giving this sample's time point can be read as: around 4 weeks on oral tofacitinib. Explained via the paper, the treatment or condition label denotes: oral pan-JAK inhibitor, 5-10 mg twice daily. Lesional scalp punch biopsies and peripheral blood were obtained from alopecia areata patients. PBMCs were separated by density centrifugation and stained for CD3, CD4 and CD8, after which CD4+ and CD8+ T cells were sorted on a FACSAria. The junction carries 10 bases between V and J, which are trimmed by 0 bases and 8 bases respectively. There are 13 amino acids in the CDR3, from cysteine to phenylalanine inclusive. Just CDR3 DNA is preserved here, 39 bases in frame from base 1. CDR1 and CDR2 are read off the germline V gene (reference sequence) as LNHNV and YYDKDF. Points the paper makes about the study in general: Tofacitinib significantly decreased scalp clonality and the number of expanded CD8+ clones among the top 100 scalp clones. Because the treated cohort was small and had only one nonresponder, larger studies are needed to examine links between baseline CD8+ expansion and response. Shared TCR sequences between patients were less evident than in mice, which may be partly attributable to HLA diversity in the patient population. Many expanded lesional clones persisted in scalp and blood during tofacitinib treatment, which may partly explain relapse after stopping treatment. Scalp TCR repertoire analysis is complicated because resident alphabeta T cells in normal human skin are also sequenced, whereas mouse skin is dominated by gammadelta T cells. Higher clonality and more expanded CD8+ clones were observed in lesional scalp than in normal scalp, particularly in alopecia totalis/universalis, a finding suggestive of antigenic drive.

The rearranged chain carries TRBV15 and TRBJ1-1, with no confidently assigned D gene. This material consisted of CD4+ T cells sorted from blood, taken at week 4, from a patient treated with tofacitinib. This TCR was sampled from a human donor with alopecia areata. The DNA sequence is TGTGCCACCAGCAGAGATTTGTCAGGCGAAGCTTTCTTT. It specifies CATSRDLSGEAFF.